The sequence of this T cell receptor beta chain was determined in a study of OX40 agonist ivuxolimab in advanced cancers. Study overall: The patients' treatment was ivuxolimab, an agonistic anti-OX40 (CD134) antibody. Participants, around 80% male, averaged roughly 59 years of age, ranging from about 23 to 85. Partial responses were achieved by three patients: one hepatocellular carcinoma, two cutaneous melanoma.

A remark on this clone: Its antigen is currently unknown.

Study-wide results and limits: CD8+ T cells showed, on average, more clonal expansion than CD4+ cells.

Produced via immunoSEQ multiplex PCR; TCRdb's table is partial and in-frame only. The table includes approximately 70,000 clones, approximately 80% detected once. The starting material was CD4+ or CD8+ T cells sorted from blood, obtained in a trial of the OX40 agonist ivuxolimab. The receptor was isolated from an adult with an advanced solid tumor such as melanoma, head and neck, liver or kidney cancer.

The chain's CDR3 is CASSESVGYEQYF. DNA of the CDR3: TGTGCCAGCAGTGAATCGGTCGGGTACGAGCAGTACTTC. The chain employs TRBV2 and TRBJ2-7; D gene unclear. Germline V lookup: CDR1 SNHLY, CDR2 FYNNEI. The CDR3 spans 13 residues. Trimming removed 2 bases from V and 4 bases from J, with 9 bases in between.